These 3 T cell receptor beta chains came from one sample sequenced in a study of OX40 agonist ivuxolimab in advanced cancers. Measured with immunoSEQ multiplex PCR; TCRdb has only the in-frame clones, and not every one. Of about 89,000 clones in the sample, approximately 91% were seen once. The material sequenced was CD4+ or CD8+ T cells sorted from blood, taken in a trial of the OX40 agonist ivuxolimab. The receptors come from an adult with an advanced solid tumor such as melanoma, head and neck, liver or kidney cancer.

The chain employs TRBV9 and TRBJ2-1, with D hard to call. Germline loops: CDR1 SGDLS, CDR2 YYNGEE. The V gene lost 4 bases and the J gene lost 4 bases, with 18 bases spanning the gap. The CDR3 totals 16 residues. CDR3 sequence (DNA): TGTGCCAGCAGCCCCCGCGACTCCCCATGGTACAATGAGCAGTTCTTC. It is translated as CASSPRDSPWYNEQFF.

This chain links TRBV9 with TRBJ2-3, with D perhaps assigned TRBD1 or TRBD2 (5 bases each). Germline V CDR1 and CDR2: SGDLS, YYNGEE. The CDR3 is 15 amino acids. Trimming pared 2 bases from V and 6 bases from J, leaving 16 bases between. CDR3 loop: CASSVTDRGRDTQYF. CDR3 bases: TGTGCCAGCAGCGTTACGGACCGGGGCCGCGATACGCAGTATTTT.

The rearrangement links TRBV6-1 to TRBJ1-2; 7 nucleotides line up with TRBD1. The V segment lost 5 bases and the J segment 3 bases; nucleotides outside the gene matches: 9. The CDR3 is made up of 15 amino acids. The germline gives CDR1 MNHNS, CDR2 SASEGT. CDR3 bases: TGTGCCAGCAGTCATATTTCCGGGACAGACTATGGCTACACCTTC. The encoded protein is CASSHISGTDYGYTF.